These 32 T cell receptor beta chains share one sample of origin, sequenced in a study of blood T cell repertoires in COVID-19. TCRdb's table, derived via immunoSEQ multiplex PCR, lists solely in-frame clones and lacks some. The sample has about 86,000 clones; roughly 83% are singletons. What was sequenced was peripheral blood. These TCRs come from a woman at least 80 years old with active or convalescent COVID-19.

The CDR3 bases are TGCAGCGTACAAGGACAGGGCGGAAAAAAGCAGTACTTC. Protein product: CSVQGQGGKKQYF. The rearrangement joins TRBV29-1 to TRBJ2-7; 8 bases are a match to TRBD1. Trimming took 6 bases from V and 8 from J; bases not matched to a gene: 12. Germline V gene sequence: CDR1 SQVTM, CDR2 ANQGSEA. The CDR3 extends over 13 amino acids.

This clone was picked up one time. V and J are TRBV19 and TRBJ1-1; perhaps TRBD1 as D (6 bases). This CDR3 has 14 residues. The V gene lost 10 bases and the J gene lost 3 bases, with 18 bases spanning the gap. Germline V gene sequence: CDR1 LNHDA, CDR2 SQIVND (reference sequence). In DNA form, the CDR3 reads TGTGCCACCCGCCAGGGGAGGGGGTACACTGAAGCTTTCTTT. This translates into CATRQGRGYTEAFF.

This clone was detected a few times. This sequence joins TRBV15 and TRBJ1-1; D may be TRBD1 (6 bases). The V end lost 0 bases, the J end lost 6 bases, and 8 bases lay between the germline ends. The germline V gene has CDR1 LNHNV and CDR2 YYDKDF (reference sequence). This CDR3 region has 13 residues. The CDR3 DNA sequence: TGTGCCACCAGCAGAGATACAGGGTCTGAAGCTTTCTTT. Amino acids: CATSRDTGSEAFF.

V is TRBV30 and J is TRBJ2-5; 8 bases are shared with TRBD2. The length of the CDR3 is 15 residues. Germline V gene data show CDR1 as GTSNPN and CDR2 as SVGIG (reference sequence). The J segment lost 4 bases and the V segment lost 5 bases, leaving 12 bases of the junction unmatched. This chain's CDR3 is CAWGGGIAGTETQYF. CDR3 DNA: TGTGCCTGGGGGGGCGGAATAGCGGGAACAGAGACCCAGTACTTC.

The gene calls are TRBV7-9 and TRBJ2-7, with D maybe TRBD2 (5 bases). CDR3 length equals 15 residues. Germline V CDR1 and CDR2: SEHNR, FQNEAQ (reference sequence). V was pared by 1 base and J by 4 bases, with 14 bases between. CDR3 sequence reads: CASSLGGPENYEQYF. DNA for the CDR3: TGTGCCAGCAGCTTAGGAGGGCCCGAAAATTACGAGCAGTACTTC.

The genes are TRBV7-2 and TRBJ2-3; tentative D call: TRBD1 (5 bases). The CDR3 contains 15 residues. CDR1 is SGHTA and CDR2 is FQGNSA in the germline V gene. Trimming pared 4 bases from V and 2 bases from J, leaving 13 bases between. The CDR3, as DNA: TGTGCCAGCAGCTCCCCGTTGGGGCACACAGATACGCAGTATTTT. Encoded protein: CASSSPLGHTDTQYF.

In DNA, the CDR3 is TGTGCCAGCTCACCCAGGGGGAACACTGAAGCTTTCTTT. Its protein product is CASSPRGNTEAFF. The J gene is TRBJ1-1, the V gene TRBV18, with a weak D call TRBD1 (6 bases). There are 13 residues in the CDR3. Trimming left V 3 bases short and J 1 base short, with 6 bases between. CDR1 is KGHSH and CDR2 is LQKENI in the germline V gene.

In DNA form, the CDR3 reads TGTGCCAGTAGTATCGGGGCAGGGGCTAATGAAAAACTGTTTTTT. It codes for CASSIGAGANEKLFF. The rearrangement links TRBV19 to TRBJ1-4; D is perhaps TRBD1 (6 bases). Trimming shortened V by 3 bases and J by 3 bases, and 11 bases separated the two germline ends. CDR3 length: 15 amino acids. CDR1 is LNHDA, CDR2 SQIVND, per germline (reference sequence).

V usage is TRBV28 and J usage is TRBJ1-1; unclear D gene. Trimming left V 5 bases short and J 5 bases short, with 18 bases between. Germline loops: CDR1 MDHEN, CDR2 SYDVKM. The CDR3 sequence is 15 residues long. CDR3 sequence: CASSPGPGFGTEAFF. The CDR3 bases are TGTGCCAGCAGTCCTGGGCCTGGGTTTGGTACTGAAGCTTTCTTT.

The J gene is TRBJ2-1, the V gene TRBV13, with 11 positions matching TRBD2. V was clipped by 3 bases and J by 8 bases; unmatched bases: 3. The CDR3 is 14 amino acids. The germline V gene has CDR1 PRHDT and CDR2 FYEKMQ (reference sequence). DNA for the CDR3: TGTGCCAGCAGCTTGCTAGCGGGAGGCTATGAGCAGTTCTTC. Protein product: CASSLLAGGYEQFF.

V usage is TRBV11-3 and J usage is TRBJ2-5; 7 bases agree with TRBD2. The V gene end was trimmed by 3 bases and the J gene end by 2 bases; junction bases not matched to a gene: 12. CDR1 is SGHNT, CDR2 YENEEA, per germline. This CDR3 spans 17 amino acids. The CDR3 spells CASSFIAWRGRQETQYF. The CDR3 DNA sequence: TGTGCCAGCAGCTTCATCGCTTGGCGGGGGAGACAAGAGACCCAGTACTTC.

This chain links TRBV10-3 with TRBJ1-5; maybe TRBD1 (5 bases). This CDR3 is 15 amino acids long. From germline, CDR1 is ENHRY and CDR2 SYGVKD. V dropped 10 bases and J dropped 1 base, with 17 bases sitting between them. CDR3 residues: CASKTDKTSNQPQHF. CDR3 bases: TGTGCCAGCAAGACAGATAAGACAAGCAATCAGCCCCAGCATTTT.

The genes are TRBV3-1 (or the pseudogene TRBV3-2) and TRBJ2-3, with 7 bases identical to TRBD2. There are 21 residues in the CDR3. Losses at the gene ends were 3 bases for V and 0 bases for J; bases not matched to a gene: 21. Germline values: CDR1 LGHDT, CDR2 YNNKEL (reference sequence). CDR3 loop: CASSHFRDPASGRSSTDTQYF. The CDR3 nucleotides are TGTGCCAGCAGCCATTTCAGGGACCCGGCTAGCGGAAGATCTAGCACAGATACGCAGTATTTT.

This chain joins TRBV20-1 and TRBJ1-5, with a tentative D call TRBD1 (5 bases). V shed 3 bases and J shed 4 bases, with 13 bases lying between them. This CDR3 comprises 14 residues. Germline values: CDR1 DFQATT, CDR2 SNEGSKA (reference sequence). CDR3 protein: CSASSRTPNQPQHF. CDR3 nucleotides: TGCAGTGCTAGTAGCAGGACACCTAATCAGCCCCAGCATTTT.

CDR3 protein: CASSPGTGPDNEQFF. The CDR3 nucleotides are TGTGCCAGCAGCCCAGGGACAGGTCCCGACAATGAGCAGTTCTTC. J is TRBJ2-1 and V is TRBV7-2; 8 nucleotides line up with TRBD1. Germline lookup yields CDR1 SGHTA and CDR2 FQGNSA. The trim removed 5 bases at V and 5 bases at J, leaving 8 bases unmatched. There are 15 residues in the CDR3.

This sequence joins TRBV10-3 and TRBJ2-7; D is unclear. The CDR3 sequence is 14 residues long. The V end lost 0 bases, the J end lost 4 bases, and 10 bases lay between the germline ends. Germline lookup yields CDR1 ENHRY and CDR2 SYGVKD. The CDR3 is CAISESGSPYEQYF. As DNA, the CDR3 is TGTGCCATCAGTGAGTCGGGCAGCCCTTACGAGCAGTACTTC.

This clone occurred once. The rearrangement links TRBV7-9 to TRBJ2-7; tentatively, D is TRBD1 (5 bases). Trimming removed 1 base from V and 3 bases from J, with 10 bases in between. The CDR3 runs to 14 residues. CDR1 is SEHNR, CDR2 FQNEAQ, per germline (reference sequence). The CDR3 spells CASSLVTASYEQYF. CDR3 nucleotides: TGTGCCAGCAGCTTAGTGACAGCGAGCTACGAGCAGTACTTC.

V gene TRBV7-9 combines with J gene TRBJ1-2; 7 nucleotides line up with TRBD1. This CDR3 region has 13 residues. Germline values: CDR1 SEHNR, CDR2 FQNEAQ (reference sequence). After removal of 3 bases from V and 4 bases from J, the junction contained 2 bases not matched to a gene. The CDR3 sequence: CASSFRDSYGYTF. CDR3 nucleotides: TGTGCCAGCAGCTTCCGGGACAGCTATGGCTACACCTTC.

This clone was detected only once. V and J are TRBV30 and TRBJ1-1, with 8 positions matching TRBD1. The CDR3 is 13 residues long. With V trimmed by 0 bases and J by 6 bases, 3 bases remained unmatched. Germline V gene lookup returns CDR1 GTSNPN and CDR2 SVGIG (reference sequence). The CDR3: CAWSVQGVPEAFF. The CDR3 region has the DNA TGTGCCTGGAGTGTACAGGGGGTTCCTGAAGCTTTCTTT.

J is TRBJ1-3 and V is TRBV19; unclear D gene. CDR1 is LNHDA and CDR2 is SQIVND in the germline V gene (reference sequence). The CDR3 spans 18 residues. The V end was cut by 0 bases, the J end by 4 bases, with 19 bases between. CDR3 loop: CASSIDSRGLFEGNTIYF. CDR3 in DNA: TGTGCCAGTAGTATAGATAGTCGCGGCCTCTTCGAAGGAAACACCATATATTTT.

This clone was found a few times. The chain recombines TRBV28 with TRBJ1-2; D is ambiguous. Trimming removed 6 bases from V and 7 bases from J, with 12 bases in between. The CDR3 contains 12 residues. The germline V gene encodes CDR1 MDHEN and CDR2 SYDVKM. For the CDR3, the DNA is TGTGCCAGCAGCAATGGACTTAGTGGCTACACCTTC. It translates to CASSNGLSGYTF.

The chain employs TRBV5-6 and TRBJ2-7; D may be TRBD2 (8 bases). This CDR3 is built from 18 residues. Germline values: CDR1 SGHDT, CDR2 YYEEEE. V lost 4 bases and J 2 bases, leaving 25 bases between the germline ends. The CDR3 loop reads CASSLNANGRDRTYEQYF. For the CDR3, the DNA is TGTGCCAGCAGCCTGAACGCGAACGGGAGGGACAGAACCTACGAGCAGTACTTC.

The table lists this clone with a few counts. The CDR3 bases are TGTGCCTCCAGGGACAGCTATTTCGAAAAGCAGTTCTTC. This gives the protein CASRDSYFEKQFF. V gene TRBV3-1 (or the pseudogene TRBV3-2) combines with J gene TRBJ2-1, with TRBD1 matching 7 bases. The CDR3 consists of 13 residues. Losses at the gene ends were 11 bases for V and 11 bases for J; bases not matched to a gene: 15. Per germline, CDR1 LGHDT and CDR2 YNNKEL (reference sequence).

This clone appeared once. CDR3 protein: CASTPPGPGTFEQYF. For the CDR3, the DNA is TGTGCCAGCACCCCCCCTGGGCCCGGTACCTTCGAGCAGTACTTC. The V gene is TRBV6-6, the J gene TRBJ2-7; D ambiguous. This CDR3 contains 15 residues. From germline, CDR1 is MNHNY and CDR2 SVGAGI (reference sequence). V was clipped by 7 bases and J by 6 bases, with 22 bases between them.

The V call is TRBV18, the J call TRBJ2-1; 10 positions match TRBD2. Germline V lookup: CDR1 KGHSH, CDR2 LQKENI. The CDR3 spans 15 residues. V was clipped by 4 bases and J by 0 bases; unmatched bases: 0. DNA for the CDR3: TGTGCCAGCTCACGACTAGCGGGCTCCTACAATGAGCAGTTCTTC. Amino acid sequence: CASSRLAGSYNEQFF.

This clone turned up a few times. The chain couples TRBV15 to TRBJ1-3; 8 bases are shared with TRBD1. V lost 1 base and J lost 4; bases outside the gene matches: 6. In germline, CDR1 is LNHNV, CDR2 YYDKDF (reference sequence). The CDR3 is 16 residues long. In DNA form, the CDR3 reads TGTGCCACCAGCAGAGGGTTCAGGGGGCGCGGAAACACCATATATTTT. Translating it yields CATSRGFRGRGNTIYF.

Of note for this clone: At one end the junction does not follow the germline gene, possibly because of a read error. The chain uses TRBV5-1 and TRBJ1-1, with no clear D. The CDR3 is 13 amino acids. Germline CDR1 SGHRS, CDR2 YFSETQ. CDR3 coding DNA: TGCGCCAGCAGCGTCGGAGGGAACGCTGAAGCTTTCTTT. It specifies CASSVGGNAEAFF.

The J gene is TRBJ1-5, the V gene TRBV6-2 or TRBV6-3; D unclear. The ends were cut back, 4 bases at V and 1 base at J, with 20 bases in the middle. Germline V gene data show CDR1 as MNHEY and CDR2 as SVGEGT. The CDR3 is 18 residues long. CDR3 coding DNA: TGTGCCAGCAGTTTTGTATTGGGCAAGAGTGAGAGCAATCAGCCCCAGCATTTT. It specifies CASSFVLGKSESNQPQHF.

V and J are TRBV4-1 and TRBJ2-1; the match to TRBD1 covers 7 bases. Per germline, CDR1 MGHRA and CDR2 YSYEKL. V gave up 5 bases and J gave up 4 bases; unmatched junction bases: 8. This CDR3 comprises 15 residues. The CDR3 region is CASSSRQGIYNEQFF. DNA for the CDR3: TGCGCCAGCAGCTCCCGACAGGGTATTTACAATGAGCAGTTCTTC.

V is TRBV29-1 and J is TRBJ1-2; TRBD1 matches at 11 bases. V lost 6 bases to trimming and J lost 4 bases; unmatched junction nucleotides: 13. The CDR3 length is 16 residues. From germline, CDR1 is SQVTM and CDR2 ANQGSEA. The CDR3 nucleotides read TGCAGCGTCAAGCTCCGGGACAGGGGGAGGGCCTATGGCTACACCTTC. As protein: CSVKLRDRGRAYGYTF.

The chain uses TRBV9 and TRBJ2-3, with 9 bases matching TRBD1. CDR3 length: 15 residues. Germline V CDR1 and CDR2: SGDLS, YYNGEE. V shed 0 bases, J shed 6 bases, and the junction held 5 bases outside the gene matches. The CDR3 coding sequence is TGTGCCAGCAGCGTAGGTGGGACAGGGTTCGATACGCAGTATTTT. Amino acid sequence: CASSVGGTGFDTQYF.

This chain joins TRBV28 and TRBJ2-7, with TRBD1 as a possible D gene (6 bases). The CDR3 extends over 14 amino acids. The germline CDR1 and CDR2 sequences are MDHEN and SYDVKM. The ends were cut back, 3 bases at V and 2 bases at J, with 11 bases in the middle. The DNA of the CDR3 is TGTGCCAGCAGTTTCAACAGGGTCACCTACGAGCAGTACTTC. It codes for CASSFNRVTYEQYF.